This T cell receptor beta chain was found in a study of Tregs in tolerant kidney transplant recipients. The CDR3 loop spans 14 amino acids. Germline V lookup: CDR1 GTSNPN, CDR2 SVGIG (reference sequence). V lost 7 bases and J lost 6; bases outside the gene matches: 8. Profiled with immunoSEQ multiplex PCR; TCRdb holds only in-frame clones, not every one. This repertoire shows about 94,000 clones, under 95% found once; its top ten account for approximately 0.48%. As for this clone: Antigen: not known.

Study observations and caveats: Donor-specific Treg expansion exceeded global Treg expansion in tolerant patients, suggesting antigen drive. No direct test of biological reproducibility was done here. The small number of patients limits these findings pending further validation. The most relevant donor-specific Treg TCRbeta repertoire apparently came from expansion with activated donor B cells.

The chain uses TRBV30 and TRBJ2-2; TRBD2 agrees at 10 bases. The sequenced sample was CD4+ T cells from blood, obtained before the transplant. The sequence was collected from a human donor who received a combined kidney and bone marrow transplant. The DNA of the CDR3 is TGTGCCTTGCTAAAACTAGCGGGACCCGGGGAGCTGTTTTTT. Translation gives CALLKLAGPGELFF. Drawing the rest from reference TRBV30 and TRBJ2-2, the complete variable domain is SQTIHQWPATLVQPVGSPLSLECTVEGTSNPNLYWYRQAAGRGLQLLFYSVGIGQISSEVPQNLSASRPQDRQFILSSKKLLLSDSGFYLCALLKLAGPGELFFGEGSRLTVL.